The T cell receptor (beta chain) under discussion was sequenced for a study of cytomegalovirus exposure and HLA in healthy donors. The CDR3 loop spans 14 amino acids. CDR1 is MDHEN and CDR2 is SYDVKM in the germline V gene. Findings and caveats of the study: One variant, a missense change in DCLRE1C, was linked in a later analysis to TCR beta V- and J-gene trimming. A classifier reportedly called cytomegalovirus status with high sensitivity and specificity.

With regard to this clone: What it recognizes is unknown.

Use of 60 Vbeta and 13 Jbeta primers characterized the PCR. The table came from immunoSEQ multiplex PCR; TCRdb's copy has only in-frame clones and leaves some out. The repertoire consists of about 140,000 clones, with 76% occurring once and the leading ten covering 1.8%. Sequencing was performed on PBMCs. This TCR derives from a middle-aged man in good health and CMV-seronegative. This chain joins TRBV28 and TRBJ2-5; D unresolved. The J call may be mistaken, given a closer DNA end match to TRBJ2-7. The CDR3 here is CASSLLAALYEQYF. The DNA for the CDR3 is TGTGCCAGCAGCCTACTTGCGGCCCTCTACGAGCAGTACTTC.